This note documents a single T cell receptor beta chain sequence. No antigen is known for it. This record belongs to a study of T-cell memory formation after mild COVID-19. The wider study: Largely donor-specific TCR clusters were found.

TCRdb used MiXCR to reprocess the 5' RACE reads, holding one entry per CDR3 protein. Counted here are 580,000 or so distinct CDR3 sequences, roughly a sixth occurring once; the ten biggest clones make up about 7.5%. Trimming took 3 bases from V and 7 from J, leaving 9 bases between them. The germline V gene encodes CDR1 SNHLY and CDR2 FYNNEI. CDR3 length equals 12 residues. Study observations and caveats: Some clones that responded turned up in pre-infection memory, which suggests that cross-reactive memory joined in. Clones which contracted sat mainly in CM and EM if CD4+, and in EMRA if CD8+.

The receptor comes from an adult woman who had mild COVID-19 (a few samples of this study predate the infection). Cell type and time point are not known. The rearrangement joins TRBV2 to TRBJ1-1; TRBD1 might be the D (5 bases). The specimen sequenced was PBMCs or a T cell subset sorted from them (not recorded which). CDR3 region: CASSEGGLEAFF. The DNA for the CDR3 is TGTGCCAGCAGTGAGGGGGGACTTGAAGCTTTCTTT.